Below, 23 T cell receptor beta chains from the same sample are listed, as sequenced in a study of technical replicates of blood from a handful of donors. Sequencing was performed with immunoSEQ multiplex PCR; in TCRdb, only in-frame clones are kept and a portion is missing. The sample holds about 70,000 clones, around 86% seen once. The sequencing sample was made of PBMCs. Source of these receptors: a human donor in good health. Some clones in this sample may be carry-over from other donors' samples.

The chain combines TRBV27 with TRBJ2-1; 7 nucleotides line up with TRBD1. Trimming took 5 bases from V and 14 from J; bases not matched to a gene: 9. CDR1 is MNHEY, CDR2 SMNVEV, per germline (reference sequence). There are 12 residues in the CDR3. CDR3 region: CASSRNRGGEFF. In nucleotides, the CDR3 is TGTGCCAGCAGTCGAAACAGGGGTGGGGAGTTCTTC.

This chain uses TRBV5-3 with TRBJ2-1; 13 bases match TRBD2. TRBV5-3 is filed as an ORF, its function uncertain. The trim removed 3 bases at V and 8 bases at J, leaving 8 bases unmatched. This CDR3 is 16 amino acids long. The CDR3: CARSSTGLAGVDEQFF. CDR3 in DNA: TGTGCCAGAAGCTCCACCGGACTAGCGGGAGTTGATGAGCAGTTCTTC.

The gene calls are TRBV7-9 and TRBJ2-1; D is perhaps TRBD2 (6 bases). The ends were cut back, 5 bases at V and 1 base at J, with 15 bases in the middle. Germline CDR1 reads SEHNR; CDR2 reads FQNEAQ (reference sequence). The CDR3 extends over 16 amino acids. The CDR3 loop reads CASSPVRGKSYNEQFF. The DNA for the CDR3 is TGTGCCAGCAGCCCCGTCCGGGGGAAATCCTACAATGAGCAGTTCTTC.

The chain joins TRBV27 to TRBJ2-1, with 16 bases lining up with TRBD2. J lost 9 bases, V lost 6 bases, and 8 bases had no gene match. Germline CDR1 is MNHEY and CDR2 is SMNVEV (reference sequence). The CDR3 is 16 residues long. The CDR3 coding sequence is TGTGCCAGCAGACAGGGACTAGCGGGGGGGCTATTTGAGCAGTTCTTC. Translation: CASRQGLAGGLFEQFF.

DNA of the CDR3: TGTGCCAGCAGCTTAGGGGGCGATCAGCCCCAGCATTTT. Residues: CASSLGGDQPQHF. The V gene is TRBV7-9, the J gene TRBJ1-5; a weak D match, TRBD1 (5 bases). The CDR3 spans 13 residues. V was clipped by 1 base and J by 5 bases, with 6 bases between them. Germline V gives CDR1 SEHNR, CDR2 FQNEAQ (reference sequence).

The chain has TRBV5-5 and TRBJ1-1; D perhaps matches TRBD1 (5 bases). CDR1 and CDR2 (germline): SGHKS, YYEKEE (reference sequence). This CDR3 contains 16 residues. The V and J ends lost 0 bases and 0 bases respectively, with 12 bases between them. The CDR3 bases are TGTGCCAGCAGCTTGGCGGGACTGACCTTGAACACTGAAGCTTTCTTT. Encoded protein: CASSLAGLTLNTEAFF. Variable domain in full (rest from reference TRBV5-5 and TRBJ1-1): DAGVTQSPTHLIKTRGQQVTLRCSPISGHKSVSWYQQVLGQGPQFIFQYYEKEERGRGNFPDRFSARQFPNYSSELNVNALLLGDSALYLCASSLAGLTLNTEAFFGQGTRLTVV.

The chain uses TRBV7-8 and TRBJ2-2; possibly TRBD2 for D (5 bases). In germline, CDR1 is SGHVS, CDR2 FQNEAQ. This CDR3 region has 15 residues. Trimming pared 1 base from V and 4 bases from J, leaving 10 bases between. The chain's CDR3 is CASSLDVGGTGELFF. CDR3 DNA: TGTGCCAGCAGCTTAGATGTCGGAGGCACCGGGGAGCTGTTTTTT.

The CDR3 coding sequence is TGTGCCAGCAGCTCGGACAGCACCTACGAGCAGTACTTC. Translation gives CASSSDSTYEQYF. The chain combines TRBV5-4 with TRBJ2-7; TRBD1 might be the D (6 bases). The germline gives CDR1 SGHNT, CDR2 YYREEE (reference sequence). This CDR3 has 13 amino acids. V lost 3 bases, J lost 2 bases, and 9 bases lay in between. Filled out from reference TRBV5-4 and TRBJ2-7, the complete variable domain reads ETGVTQSPTHLIKTRGQQVTLRCSSQSGHNTVSWYQQALGQGPQFIFQYYREEENGRGNFPPRFSGLQFPNYSSELNVNALELDDSALYLCASSSDSTYEQYFGPGTRLTVT.

This chain joins TRBV5-8 and TRBJ2-4; D ambiguous. CDR3 length: 14 residues. Looked up from germline, CDR1 is SGHTS and CDR2 is YDEGEE. V lost 2 bases and J lost 0, with 6 bases in between. The CDR3 here is CASSFGGAKNIQYF. CDR3 coding DNA: TGTGCCAGCAGCTTTGGCGGAGCCAAAAACATTCAGTACTTC. The full variable domain, completed using reference TRBV5-8 and TRBJ2-4, is EAGVTQSPTHLIKTRGQQATLRCSPISGHTSVYWYQQALGLGLQFLLWYDEGEERNRGNFPPRFSGRQFPNYSSELNVNALELEDSALYLCASSFGGAKNIQYFGAGTRLSVL.

V is TRBV15 and J is TRBJ1-5; 8 bases fit TRBD1. This CDR3 spans 13 amino acids. CDR1 and CDR2 (germline): LNHNV, YYDKDF (reference sequence). Unmatched junction bases numbered 3, after V lost 8 bases and J lost 3 bases. The CDR3 coding sequence is TGTGCCACCGCGGACAGGGACAATCAGCCCCAGCATTTT. As protein: CATADRDNQPQHF.

Here the CDR3 DNA reads TGTGCCAGCAGCTTTCAGGGGGAAGCTTTCTTT. It codes for CASSFQGEAFF. This chain joins TRBV7-2 and TRBJ1-1, with a tentative D call TRBD1 (6 bases). Trimming took 3 bases from V and 8 from J, leaving 7 bases between them. The CDR3 has 11 residues. CDR1 SGHTA and CDR2 FQGNSA come from the germline V gene.

The chain joins TRBV21-1 to TRBJ1-1; the D call of TRBD1 is as the table states it, not checked on the DNA. TRBV21-1 is listed as a pseudogene. The CDR3 has 16 amino acids. CDR3 sequence (DNA): TGTGCCAGCAGCAGAAACAGGAGTATGATGAACACTGAAGCTTTCTTT. It yields the protein CASSRNRSMMNTEAFF.

The V and J genes are TRBV6-5 and TRBJ1-2, with D perhaps matching TRBD1 (5 bases). The germline V and J ends were trimmed by 6 bases and 10 bases, with 12 bases remaining between them. CDR1 is MNHEY and CDR2 is SVGAGI in the germline V gene. This CDR3 region has 11 residues. CDR3 DNA sequence: TGTGCCAGCAGGAAGGCGGGGGACTACACCTTC. It yields the protein CASRKAGDYTF.

The CDR3 DNA reads TGTGCCAGCAGCTACACAGGGGTAGGTGAGCAGTTCTTC. Translating it yields CASSYTGVGEQFF. The V and J genes are TRBV6-5 and TRBJ2-1, with TRBD1 matching over 7 bases. The CDR3 has 13 residues. Germline trimming cut 6 bases from V and 9 bases from J; bases unmatched to any gene: 8. Per germline, CDR1 MNHEY and CDR2 SVGAGI.

The chain uses TRBV7-3 and TRBJ2-7; 8 nucleotides agree with TRBD1. V trimming: 1 base; J trimming: 4 bases; junction bases outside the gene matches: 9. The length of the CDR3 is 16 residues. From germline, CDR1 is SGHTA and CDR2 FQGTGA. CDR3 protein: CASSLKRQGNGYEQYF. The CDR3 DNA sequence: TGTGCCAGCAGCTTAAAGAGACAGGGGAATGGGTACGAGCAGTACTTC.

The rearrangement joins TRBV14 to TRBJ2-1, with TRBD1 as a possible D gene (7 bases). Trimming stripped 3 bases from V and 1 base from J, with 13 bases between. The length of the CDR3 is 16 residues. CDR1 SGHDN and CDR2 FVKESK come from the germline V gene. The CDR3 region has the DNA TGTGCCAGCAGCCATACCGCAGGGGGGTCCTACAATGAGCAGTTCTTC. Its translation is CASSHTAGGSYNEQFF.

This clone was counted a single time. This chain connects TRBV11-2 to TRBJ2-1; TRBD1 aligns across 9 bases. The CDR3 runs 17 residues. Germline trimming cut 4 bases from V and 2 bases from J; bases unmatched to any gene: 9. Germline-derived CDR1 and CDR2 are SGHAT and FQNNGV. CDR3 amino acids: CASSSVDRGRAYNEQFF. The CDR3 DNA reads TGTGCCAGCAGCTCCGTGGACAGGGGAAGAGCCTACAATGAGCAGTTCTTC.

The chain recombines TRBV2 with TRBJ1-3; 9 bases align to TRBD1. This CDR3 region has 15 residues. V lost 5 bases, J lost 5 bases, and 7 bases stayed unmatched. Germline CDR1 SNHLY, CDR2 FYNNEI. The CDR3: CASSLPGQGRNTIYF. The CDR3 nucleotides are TGTGCCAGCAGTTTACCGGGACAGGGAAGAAACACCATATATTTT.

This chain connects TRBV10-3 to TRBJ1-5; D gene uncertain. V lost 8 bases to trimming and J lost 4 bases, with 12 bases between them. The CDR3 is made up of 13 amino acids. Germline V CDR1 and CDR2: ENHRY, SYGVKD. The DNA of the CDR3 is TGTGCCATCGCGAAGGAACTAAATCAGCCCCAGCATTTT. This translates into CAIAKELNQPQHF.

J is TRBJ1-6 and V is TRBV10-3, with TRBD1 matching over 10 bases. CDR3 length: 14 amino acids. Trimming removed 6 bases from V and 7 bases from J; junction bases left unmatched: 3. The V gene's germline CDR1 is ENHRY and CDR2 SYGVKD. The CDR3 spells CAIRTTGGNSPLHF. In DNA, the CDR3 is TGTGCCATCAGGACGACAGGGGGCAATTCACCCCTCCACTTT.

The chain has TRBV7-9 and TRBJ2-5; TRBD2 matches 11 bases. The germline gives CDR1 SEHNR, CDR2 FQNEAQ (reference sequence). The CDR3 covers 16 residues. The ends lost 5 bases at V and 5 bases at J; junction bases unmatched: 10. The CDR3: CASSPNLAGGGETQYF. The CDR3 nucleotides read TGTGCCAGCAGCCCAAACCTAGCGGGGGGCGGGGAGACCCAGTACTTC. Looking up the rest from reference TRBV7-9 and TRBJ2-5 gives the full variable domain: DTGVSQNPRHKITKRGQNVTFRCDPISEHNRLYWYRQTLGQGPEFLTYFQNEAQLEKSRLLSDRFSAERPKGSFSTLEIQRTEQGDSAMYLCASSPNLAGGGETQYFGPGTRLLVL.

The V and J genes are TRBV7-2 and TRBJ2-1; a possible D gene is TRBD2 (6 bases). Germline lookup yields CDR1 SGHTA and CDR2 FQGNSA. The CDR3 has 15 residues. V dropped 1 base and J dropped 3 bases, with 10 bases sitting between them. CDR3 bases: TGTGCCAGCAGCTTAGTGGCTAGCGACTACAATGAGCAGTTCTTC. It translates to CASSLVASDYNEQFF.

V is TRBV29-1 and J is TRBJ2-7; D is possibly TRBD1 (5 bases). Germline V gene lookup returns CDR1 SQVTM and CDR2 ANQGSEA. Deletions cut 4 bases from V and 4 bases from J, with 14 bases between. The CDR3 consists of 13 residues. The CDR3 coding sequence is TGCAGCGTTGTTCAGGGTAGTGGGTACGAGCAGTACTTC. Encoded protein: CSVVQGSGYEQYF.